In this sample, the clone carrying this T cell receptor beta chain turned up once. The sample belongs to a study of control samples from healthy donors and cancer patients. Method: immunoSEQ multiplex PCR; TCRdb's copy keeps in-frame clones and lacks some. Here the sample spans 95,000 to 150,000 clones, around 88% being singletons. The receptor's source is a man between 40 and 49 years old in good health. Material for sequencing was blood.

This chain's CDR3 is CASSLVGWGGANTQYF. For the CDR3, the DNA is TGTGCCAGCAGCTTAGTAGGTTGGGGGGGGGCGAATACGCAGTATTTT. This sequence joins TRBV11-2 and TRBJ2-3; D perhaps matches TRBD2 (7 bases). The CDR3 has 16 residues. The ends were cut back, 1 base at V and 7 bases at J, with 18 bases in the middle. The germline CDR1 and CDR2 sequences are SGHAT and FQNNGV.